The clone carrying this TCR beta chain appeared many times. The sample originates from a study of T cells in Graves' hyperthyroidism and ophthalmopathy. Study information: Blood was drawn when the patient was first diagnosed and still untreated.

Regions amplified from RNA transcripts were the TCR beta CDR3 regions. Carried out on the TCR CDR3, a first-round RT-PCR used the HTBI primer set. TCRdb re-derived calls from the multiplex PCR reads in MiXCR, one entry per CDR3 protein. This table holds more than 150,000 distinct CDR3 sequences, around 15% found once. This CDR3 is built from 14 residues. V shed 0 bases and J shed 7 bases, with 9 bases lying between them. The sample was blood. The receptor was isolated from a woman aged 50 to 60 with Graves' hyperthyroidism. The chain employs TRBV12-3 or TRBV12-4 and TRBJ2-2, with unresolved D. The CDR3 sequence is CASSLAAMVGELFF. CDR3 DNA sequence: TGTGCCAGCAGTTTAGCGGCTATGGTCGGGGAGCTGTTTTTT.